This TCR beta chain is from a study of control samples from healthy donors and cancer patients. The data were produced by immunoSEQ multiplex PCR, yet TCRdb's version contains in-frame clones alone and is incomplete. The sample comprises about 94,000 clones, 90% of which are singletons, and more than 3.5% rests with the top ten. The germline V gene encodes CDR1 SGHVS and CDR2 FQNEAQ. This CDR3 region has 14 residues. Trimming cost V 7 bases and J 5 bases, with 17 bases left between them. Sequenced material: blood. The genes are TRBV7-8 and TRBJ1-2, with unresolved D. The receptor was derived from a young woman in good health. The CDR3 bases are TGTGCCAGCATCACCGACAAGTCGGGTTATGGCTACACCTTC. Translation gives CASITDKSGYGYTF.